A selection of T cell receptor beta chains follows, all from one sample in a study of regulatory T cells in long-lasting Graves disease. MiXCR, applied by TCRdb to the multiplex PCR reads, yields one record per CDR3 protein. The sample has fewer than 600,000 distinct CDR3 sequences, approximately 23% seen once; the top ten hold 10% to 15%. The specimen comprised peripheral blood mononuclear cells (PBMCs), sampled when the disease was refractory, from a patient treated with antithyroid drugs. The receptor set was obtained from a female donor with Graves disease. The CDR3 runs from the conserved cysteine through the conserved F or W. The D gene is left open where the match is weak. The size field is filled for only some rows; it gives once, few, many or a size class.

clone_size j_call d_call v_call cdr3_nt cdr3_aa
many TRBJ2-5 TRBD1 TRBV7-8 TGTGCCAGCAGCCCGTTAACAGGGGTGGAGACCCAGTACTTC CASSPLTGVETQYF
many TRBJ1-1 NA TRBV12-3/TRBV12-4 TGTGCCAGCAGTTCGACAAGATCCACTGAAGCTTTCTTT CASSSTRSTEAFF
few TRBJ1-1 NA TRBV7-2 TGTGCCAGCACCCTAGCAACGGTGGCCGACACTGAAGCTTTCTTT CASTLATVADTEAFF
many TRBJ1-5 TRBD1 TRBV2 TGTGCCAGCAGTGGGGACAGGGTCCGACAGCCCCAGCATTTT CASSGDRVRQPQHF
NA TRBJ2-1 NA TRBV3-1 TGTGCCAGCAGCCAAGGATCCTACAATGAGCAGTTCTTC CASSQGSYNEQFF
NA TRBJ2-1 NA TRBV20-1 TGCAGTGCCTTGTACAATGAGCAGTTCTTC CSALYNEQFF
few TRBJ1-2 NA TRBV29-1 TGCAGCGTTGACGACTATGGCTACACCTTC CSVDDYGYTF
many TRBJ2-7 NA TRBV28 TGTGCCAGCAGTCGATACGGGGATTCCTACGAGCAGTACTTC CASSRYGDSYEQYF
few TRBJ1-4 NA TRBV19 TGTGCAACCGGGGCCCAAAATGAAAAACTGTTTTTT CATGAQNEKLFF
many TRBJ1-4 NA TRBV7-2 TGTGCCAGCAGCTTAGGTGGGGTCGGGACTAATGAAAAACTGTTTTTT CASSLGGVGTNEKLFF
many TRBJ1-6 NA TRBV28 TGTGCCAGCACCGCAGGACTGGCAGGTGGACCCCTCCACTTT CASTAGLAGGPLHF
NA TRBJ2-3 TRBD2 TRBV7-3 TGTGCCAGCAGCCGGACTAGCGGGCGAGATACGCAGTATTTT CASSRTSGRDTQYF
few TRBJ2-1 NA TRBV12-3/TRBV12-4 TGTGCCAGCAGTTTTGGGGATGAGCAGTTCTTC CASSFGDEQFF
many TRBJ1-5 NA TRBV19 TGTGCCAGTACCCTATCCAACAGGGATCAGCCCCAGCATTTT CASTLSNRDQPQHF
few TRBJ1-5 NA TRBV29-1 TGCAGCGTTGAAGAGGGGGGGCGCAATCAGCCCCAGCATTTT CSVEEGGRNQPQHF
few TRBJ2-7 NA TRBV12-3/TRBV12-4 TGTGCCAGCAGTCGGGACAAAATCTCCGAGCAGTACTTC CASSRDKISEQYF
NA TRBJ1-2 NA TRBV30 TGTGCCTGGAGTCGCCCAGGAGGAGGCTGCACCTTC CAWSRPGGGCTF
few TRBJ2-5 NA TRBV4-1 TGCGCCAGCAGCCAAGATCACAGGGAGCCGACCCAGTACTTC CASSQDHREPTQYF
few TRBJ2-7 NA TRBV6-7 TGTGCCAGCAGTTACTCGAGAGTGTCTTACGAGCAGTACTTC CASSYSRVSYEQYF
NA TRBJ1-3 NA TRBV28 TGTGCCAGCAGTCCCATCGGGACTGGAAACACCATATATTTT CASSPIGTGNTIYF
NA TRBJ2-1 NA TRBV5-6 TGTGCCAGCAGCTTGTTCGGATTTGCAGGGGTCAACAATGAGCAGTTCTTC CASSLFGFAGVNNEQFF
many TRBJ1-5 NA TRBV12-3/TRBV12-4 TGTGCCAGCAGTTTAGCAGGTACGAGGGGCAATCAGCCCCAGCATTTT CASSLAGTRGNQPQHF
few TRBJ2-3 NA TRBV12-3/TRBV12-4 TGTGCCAGCAGTTTAGACGACACAGATACGCAGTATTTT CASSLDDTDTQYF
few TRBJ2-1 TRBD1 TRBV28 TGTGCCAGCAGTTTCGGTAGGGGGCACTACAATGAGCAGTTCTTC CASSFGRGHYNEQFF
many TRBJ2-4 NA TRBV20-1 TGCAGTGCTAGAGATATTGGGCAGGGGAAAAACATTCAGTACTTC CSARDIGQGKNIQYF
NA TRBJ2-7 NA TRBV20-1 TGCAGTGCTGGGAACTCAGGGACCTACGAGCAGTACTTC CSAGNSGTYEQYF
NA TRBJ1-6 TRBD1 TRBV20-1 TGCAGTGCTAGAGACTCCACAGGGGTTAGTAATTCACCCCTCCACTTT CSARDSTGVSNSPLHF
many TRBJ1-5 TRBD1 TRBV6-1 TGTGCCAGCAGTGCACAGGGGTTAAATCAGCCCCAGCATTTT CASSAQGLNQPQHF
NA TRBJ2-3 NA TRBV2 TGTGCCAGCGCAGGGGTGGGACACCGCACAGATACGCAGTATTTT CASAGVGHRTDTQYF
NA TRBJ2-7 NA TRBV30 TGTGCCTGGAGTGACGGGCCCTACTACGAGCAGTACTTC CAWSDGPYYEQYF
many TRBJ1-4 NA TRBV11-1 TGTGCCAGCAGCTTACACAGGGATGAAAAACTGTTTTTT CASSLHRDEKLFF
many TRBJ1-4 NA TRBV10-3 TGTGCCATCAGTGAGTCGTGGACGTTTGGGGAAAAACTGTTTTTT CAISESWTFGEKLFF
many TRBJ2-7 NA TRBV28 TGTGCCAGCAGTTCCTCACCCTCAAGGTGGATGGAGCAGTACTTC CASSSSPSRWMEQYF
few TRBJ2-7 NA TRBV7-3 TGTGCCAGCAGCTCCACCGGGACAAGCCAGCAGTACTTC CASSSTGTSQQYF
few TRBJ1-2 NA TRBV12-3/TRBV12-4 TGTGCCAGCAGTTACTCGATGGGGAGTGCGGTTAACTATGGCTACACCTTC CASSYSMGSAVNYGYTF
many TRBJ2-2 NA TRBV2 TGTGCCAGCAGAAGGACGAACACCGGGGAGCTGTTTTTT CASRRTNTGELFF
NA TRBJ1-4 TRBD1 TRBV10-3 TGTGCCATCAGTGCCGGAGGACAGGGGGCTAGGGTACTGTTTTTT CAISAGGQGARVLFF
many TRBJ2-5 NA TRBV6-1 TGTGCCAGCAGAGACAGAAGGAATGGCGGCGCCCAAGAGACCCAGTACTTC CASRDRRNGGAQETQYF
many TRBJ2-7 NA TRBV7-9 TGTGCCAGCAGCTTAGCGGGGTCCTACGAGCAGTACTTC CASSLAGSYEQYF
NA TRBJ1-5 TRBD1 TRBV7-8 TGTGCCAGCAGCTTAGCAAGGACAGGGTTGGATCAGCCCCAGCATTTT CASSLARTGLDQPQHF
few TRBJ2-7 NA TRBV6-1 TGTGCCAGCAGTAACTCAGGGGAGCTCGACGAGCAGTACTTC CASSNSGELDEQYF
many TRBJ1-2 TRBD1 TRBV6-1 TGTGCCAGCATCCCCAACAGCGGACAGGACCTCTATGGCTACACCTTC CASIPNSGQDLYGYTF
many TRBJ1-4 NA TRBV20-1 TGCAGTGCTACGCGTCCCGGTACTAATGAAAAACTGTTTTTT CSATRPGTNEKLFF
NA TRBJ1-2 NA TRBV4-3 TGCGCCAGCAGCCAAGATTGGGGGTTCGACTATGGCTACACCTTC CASSQDWGFDYGYTF
NA TRBJ1-5 NA TRBV19 TGTGCCGGTACCGTGGGTTTGTCAGGTCAGCCCCAGCATTTT CAGTVGLSGQPQHF
many TRBJ1-1 NA TRBV28 TGTGCCAGCAGTTTACGCGGACGGAAAGCTTTCTTT CASSLRGRKAFF
NA TRBJ2-3 NA TRBV20-1 TGCAGTGCTAGTTTCGGGGGCACAGATACGCAGTATTTT CSASFGGTDTQYF
many TRBJ1-6 NA TRBV28 TGTGCCAGCAGTTTTTCCGCTTTGTCCAGGGTTTATAATTCACCCCTCCACTTT CASSFSALSRVYNSPLHF
NA TRBJ1-6 TRBD1 TRBV27 TGTGCCAGCAGTTTATCGGACAGGGCAACCTATAATTCACCCCTCCACTTT CASSLSDRATYNSPLHF
NA TRBJ2-7 NA TRBV5-6 TGTGCCAGCAGCTTGGCTTATTCGGGGACCTTTGGTTCGGAGCAGTACTTC CASSLAYSGTFGSEQYF
many TRBJ1-5 TRBD1 TRBV28 TGTGCCAGCAGTTCTAATCGGGACAGGGTATGGCCCCAGCATTTT CASSSNRDRVWPQHF
few TRBJ1-1 NA TRBV30 TGTGCCTGGACCCAGGGGCAGGGGATCCCTGAAGCTTTCTTT CAWTQGQGIPEAFF
many TRBJ2-2 NA TRBV3-1 TGTGCCAGCAGCCAAGGCCCGAACACCGGGGAGCTGTTTTTT CASSQGPNTGELFF